Each of the 32 T cell receptor beta chains below was sequenced from the same sample in a study of blood T cell repertoires in COVID-19. The assay was immunoSEQ multiplex PCR, and TCRdb's table has in-frame clones only and misses some. The sample shows under 200,000 clones, about four fifths of them seen only once. The sequencing sample was made of peripheral blood. These receptors were collected from a human donor with acute or convalescent COVID-19. The donor label of this sample is uncertain.

This sequence joins TRBV19 and TRBJ2-7; 16 bases align to TRBD2. With V trimmed by 4 bases and J by 2 bases, 2 bases remained unmatched. The CDR3 has 16 residues. Germline values: CDR1 LNHDA, CDR2 SQIVND (reference sequence). The CDR3 reads CASSSGTSGRAYEQYF. DNA for the CDR3: TGTGCCAGTAGTAGCGGGACTAGCGGGAGGGCCTACGAGCAGTACTTC.

The rearrangement uses TRBV30 and TRBJ1-2; tentative D call: TRBD1 (6 bases). The V gene's germline CDR1 is GTSNPN and CDR2 SVGIG (reference sequence). With 4 bases removed from V and 4 bases from J, the gap between germline ends came to 22 bases. The CDR3 consists of 16 residues. The CDR3 loop is CAWTIRAFRGGYGYTF. The DNA of the CDR3 is TGTGCCTGGACCATAAGAGCATTTCGAGGGGGCTATGGCTACACCTTC.

The V call is TRBV21-1, the J call TRBJ1-4; the DNA was not used to check the table's D call, TRBD1. TRBV21-1 is a documented pseudogene. The CDR3 totals 13 residues. The CDR3 spells CASSKGKGQTLFF. CDR3 nucleotide sequence: TGTGCCAGCAGCAAAGGGAAAGGACAAACTCTGTTTTTT.

The CDR3 DNA reads TGCGCCAGCAGCTTGCTAGCGGGAGGTTCCTACGAGCAGTACTTC. This encodes CASSLLAGGSYEQYF. The chain is built from TRBV5-1 and TRBJ2-7; 11 bases match TRBD2. This CDR3 spans 15 amino acids. Trimming at V came to 1 base and at J to 1 base, leaving 1 base not matched to a gene. In germline, CDR1 is SGHRS, CDR2 YFSETQ. Full variable domain (missing parts from reference TRBV5-1 and TRBJ2-7): KAGVTQTPRYLIKTRGQQVTLSCSPISGHRSVSWYQQTPGQGLQFLFEYFSETQRNKGNFPGRFSGRQFSNSRSEMNVSTLELGDSALYLCASSLLAGGSYEQYFGPGTRLTVT.

The chain recombines TRBV29-1 with TRBJ1-2; D is uncertain. There are 12 residues in the CDR3. CDR1 and CDR2 from the germline V gene are SQVTM and ANQGSEA. Between the trimmed V and J ends, which lost 5 bases and 2 bases, there was a span of 9 bases. The CDR3 DNA follows: TGCAGCGTTACGGGAAACAACTATGGCTACACCTTC. Protein: CSVTGNNYGYTF. Based on the CDR3 plus reference TRBV29-1 and TRBJ1-2, the full variable domain is SAVISQKPSRDICQRGTSLTIQCQVDSQVTMMFWYRQQPGQSLTLIATANQGSEATYESGFVIDKFPISRPNLTFSTLTVSNMSPEDSSIYLCSVTGNNYGYTFGSGTRLTVV.

CDR3 protein: CASSLTSGIQDTQYF. The CDR3 DNA is TGTGCCAGCAGCTTGACTAGCGGGATTCAAGATACGCAGTATTTT. V and J are TRBV7-3 and TRBJ2-3, with 11 positions matching TRBD2. This CDR3 comprises 15 residues. V trimming: 3 bases; J trimming: 5 bases; junction bases outside the gene matches: 4. CDR1 and CDR2 from the germline V gene are SGHTA and FQGTGA.

This chain joins TRBV27 and TRBJ1-1, with TRBD1 matching over 11 bases. The ends lost 6 bases at V and 4 bases at J; junction bases unmatched: 10. This CDR3 contains 16 residues. Germline values: CDR1 MNHEY, CDR2 SMNVEV (reference sequence). This chain's CDR3 is CASRKFGQGASTEAFF. CDR3 nucleotides: TGTGCCAGCAGAAAATTCGGACAGGGGGCGAGCACTGAAGCTTTCTTT.

The chain carries TRBV7-2 and TRBJ1-3; D gene ambiguous. CDR1 is SGHTA, CDR2 FQGNSA, per germline. The V end lost 2 bases, the J end lost 5 bases, and 4 bases lay between the germline ends. The CDR3 has 12 amino acids. CDR3 in amino acids: CASSLIRNTIYF. The CDR3 DNA is TGTGCCAGCAGCTTAATCAGAAACACCATATATTTT.

The V gene is TRBV28, the J gene TRBJ2-7, with 8 bases that match TRBD1. Germline CDR1 is MDHEN and CDR2 is SYDVKM. The CDR3 runs 15 residues. V dropped 6 bases and J dropped 6; count of bases not matched to a gene: 13. The CDR3 spells CASRPFRDRTSEQYF. The CDR3 DNA is TGTGCCAGCAGACCCTTCCGGGACAGGACTTCCGAGCAGTACTTC.

The chain recombines TRBV30 with TRBJ1-1, with D possibly TRBD1 on 5 matching bases. Germline loops: CDR1 GTSNPN, CDR2 SVGIG (reference sequence). This CDR3 has 14 amino acids. V was clipped by 0 bases and J by 3 bases, with 11 bases between them. The CDR3 nucleotides are TGTGCCTGGAGTGTTGGGGAGGGACACACTGAAGCTTTCTTT. Its translation: CAWSVGEGHTEAFF.

V usage is TRBV7-2 and J usage is TRBJ2-1; D is unresolved. V was trimmed by 1 base and J by 2 bases, leaving 6 bases between them. There are 14 residues in the CDR3. Germline V gene lookup returns CDR1 SGHTA and CDR2 FQGNSA. The CDR3 sequence: CASSLGSAYNEQFF. The CDR3 coding sequence is TGTGCCAGCAGCTTAGGCTCGGCCTACAATGAGCAGTTCTTC.

J is TRBJ1-2 and V is TRBV18, with 10 bases aligning to TRBD1. This CDR3 is built from 17 residues. CDR1 is KGHSH and CDR2 is LQKENI in the germline V gene. Unmatched junction bases numbered 6, after V lost 0 bases and J lost 2 bases. For the CDR3, the DNA is TGTGCCAGCTCACCACCGGTCCCGGGACAGGGGAACTATGGCTACACCTTC. It encodes CASSPPVPGQGNYGYTF.

This chain uses TRBV11-2 with TRBJ2-5; D gene uncertain. This CDR3 has 11 residues. Germline values: CDR1 SGHAT, CDR2 FQNNGV. V lost 1 base, J lost 5 bases, and 2 bases lay in between. The CDR3: CASSLAETQYF. As DNA, the CDR3 is TGTGCCAGCAGCTTAGCGGAGACCCAGTACTTC.

The chain joins TRBV30 to TRBJ1-1; D might be TRBD1 (5 bases). Trimming cost V 8 bases and J 0 bases, with 10 bases left between them. CDR1 and CDR2 from the germline V gene are GTSNPN and SVGIG (reference sequence). There are 12 residues in the CDR3. CDR3 sequence reads: CASRQMNTEAFF. The CDR3 DNA follows: TGTGCCAGCCGACAGATGAACACTGAAGCTTTCTTT. The full variable domain, with the rest looked up from reference TRBV30 and TRBJ1-1, is SQTIHQWPATLVQPVGSPLSLECTVEGTSNPNLYWYRQAAGRGLQLLFYSVGIGQISSEVPQNLSASRPQDRQFILSSKKLLLSDSGFYLCASRQMNTEAFFGQGTRLTVV.

This clone was counted only a few times. The gene calls are TRBV9 and TRBJ1-2; weak D call: TRBD1 (6 bases). Trimming removed 3 bases from V and 2 bases from J, with 14 bases in between. The CDR3 totals 15 residues. CDR1 is SGDLS, CDR2 YYNGEE, per germline. The CDR3 DNA reads TGTGCCAGCAGCGATCGTACAGGGTTGAACTATGGCTACACCTTC. This codes for CASSDRTGLNYGYTF.

The chain recombines TRBV5-1 with TRBJ1-2; 9 nucleotides align to TRBD1. Germline V gives CDR1 SGHRS, CDR2 YFSETQ. The V segment lost 4 bases and the J segment 8 bases; nucleotides outside the gene matches: 6. The CDR3 spans 13 residues. CDR3 protein: CASSHGTGNGYTF. DNA of the CDR3: TGCGCCAGCAGCCACGGGACAGGGAACGGCTACACCTTC.

The CDR3 sequence is CASSATYEQYF. CDR3 nucleotides: TGCGCCAGCAGCGCGACCTACGAGCAGTACTTC. This chain uses TRBV5-1 with TRBJ2-7; D is uncertain. V shed 4 bases and J shed 2 bases, with 4 bases lying between them. Germline V gene data show CDR1 as SGHRS and CDR2 as YFSETQ. The CDR3 is made up of 11 amino acids.

The chain links TRBV7-6 to TRBJ2-5; 7 bases agree with TRBD2. Unmatched junction bases numbered 8, after V lost 3 bases and J lost 1 base. There are 16 residues in the CDR3. Germline CDR1 reads SGHVS; CDR2 reads FNYEAQ. DNA for the CDR3: TGTGCCAGCAGCTTCCCAAGCGGGACTGTCCAAGAGACCCAGTACTTC. Translating it yields CASSFPSGTVQETQYF.

The gene calls are TRBV19 and TRBJ1-6, with D possibly being TRBD1 (5 bases). The CDR3 covers 14 residues. CDR1 is LNHDA, CDR2 SQIVND, per germline (reference sequence). Deletions cut 3 bases from V and 9 bases from J, with 12 bases between. The CDR3 region is CASSMVRGRSPLHF. The DNA of the CDR3 is TGTGCCAGTAGTATGGTAAGGGGCCGTTCACCCCTCCACTTT.

The CDR3 region has the DNA TGTGCCAGCAGTGAAGATTATCAGGGAAATGGCTACACCTTC. This sequence encodes CASSEDYQGNGYTF. J is TRBJ1-2 and V is TRBV6-1; TRBD1 is a possible D gene (5 bases). V was clipped by 1 base and J by 6 bases, with 12 bases between them. Per germline, CDR1 MNHNS and CDR2 SASEGT. This CDR3 contains 14 residues.

A few counts support this clone. CDR3: CASSPTGVQPQHF. Here the CDR3 DNA reads TGTGCCAGCAGTCCGACAGGGGTGCAGCCCCAGCATTTT. J is TRBJ1-5 and V is TRBV2; 8 nucleotides line up with TRBD1. The CDR3 is 13 residues long. Germline V gene data show CDR1 as SNHLY and CDR2 as FYNNEI. After removal of 5 bases from V and 7 bases from J, the junction contained 4 bases not matched to a gene.

The chain combines TRBV15 with TRBJ1-1, with 11 bases lining up with TRBD1. Trimming removed 8 bases from V and 0 bases from J; junction bases left unmatched: 2. The CDR3 is made up of 14 amino acids. Looked up from germline, CDR1 is LNHNV and CDR2 is YYDKDF (reference sequence). CDR3 protein: CATRTGGLNTEAFF. The DNA of the CDR3 is TGTGCCACCCGGACAGGGGGCTTGAACACTGAAGCTTTCTTT.

The chain is built from TRBV30 and TRBJ1-5; TRBD1 is a possible D gene (6 bases). This CDR3 is built from 12 residues. Germline V lookup: CDR1 GTSNPN, CDR2 SVGIG (reference sequence). Trimming left V 5 bases short and J 1 base short, with 6 bases between. The CDR3 loop is CAWGTSNQPQHF. The CDR3 DNA reads TGTGCCTGGGGGACAAGCAATCAGCCCCAGCATTTT. The entire variable domain, with the rest obtained from reference TRBV30 and TRBJ1-5, is as follows: SQTIHQWPATLVQPVGSPLSLECTVEGTSNPNLYWYRQAAGRGLQLLFYSVGIGQISSEVPQNLSASRPQDRQFILSSKKLLLSDSGFYLCAWGTSNQPQHFGDGTRLSIL.

V is TRBV7-3 and J is TRBJ2-3; D is perhaps TRBD2 (6 bases). Trimming stripped 0 bases from V and 2 bases from J, with 9 bases between. Germline values: CDR1 SGHTA, CDR2 FQGTGA. The CDR3 totals 15 residues. CDR3 residues: CASSLTAGPTDTQYF. For the CDR3, the DNA is TGTGCCAGCAGCTTAACGGCGGGGCCCACAGATACGCAGTATTTT.

The V gene is TRBV12-3 or TRBV12-4, the J gene TRBJ2-7, with a possible D match to TRBD1 (5 bases). This CDR3 has 13 residues. Trimming pared 0 bases from V and 6 bases from J, leaving 9 bases between. CDR3 amino acids: CASSLARGAEQYF. As DNA, the CDR3 is TGTGCCAGCAGTTTAGCGCGTGGGGCCGAGCAGTACTTC.

The chain links TRBV18 to TRBJ1-2; 12 nucleotides line up with TRBD1. This CDR3 spans 15 amino acids. CDR1 and CDR2 (germline): KGHSH, LQKENI. The J segment lost 7 bases and the V segment lost 3 bases, leaving 6 bases of the junction unmatched. Written as DNA, the CDR3 is TGTGCCAGCTCACCGGGACAGGGGGCGTATAGTGGCTACACCTTC. Amino acid sequence: CASSPGQGAYSGYTF.

The J gene is TRBJ2-7, the V gene TRBV5-1; TRBD2 matches 13 bases. This CDR3 is built from 16 residues. Germline CDR1 and CDR2: SGHRS and YFSETQ. V lost 4 bases, J lost 5 bases, and 9 bases stayed unmatched. CDR3 sequence (DNA): TGCGCCAGCAGCCAACTAGCGGGGGGGCCGATTAACGAGCAGTACTTC. This gives the protein CASSQLAGGPINEQYF.

The rearrangement uses TRBV5-1 and TRBJ2-7, with D maybe TRBD1 (6 bases). V lost 1 base, J lost 3 bases, and 8 bases lay in between. Germline-derived CDR1 and CDR2 are SGHRS and YFSETQ. This CDR3 is 13 amino acids long. The CDR3 reads CASSLWDNYEQYF. The CDR3 DNA follows: TGCGCCAGCAGCTTGTGGGACAACTACGAGCAGTACTTC.

This clone was seen once. The chain combines TRBV18 with TRBJ1-3; no firm D call. Deletions cut 0 bases from V and 0 bases from J, with 6 bases between. The germline V gene has CDR1 KGHSH and CDR2 LQKENI. This CDR3 has 15 amino acids. CDR3 sequence (DNA): TGTGCCAGCTCACCACCTGGCGGCTCTGGAAACACCATATATTTT. Protein product: CASSPPGGSGNTIYF.

V and J are TRBV10-3 and TRBJ2-7; TRBD2 matches 11 bases. The germline V gene encodes CDR1 ENHRY and CDR2 SYGVKD. This CDR3 has 14 residues. V gave up 3 bases and J gave up 2 bases; unmatched junction bases: 0. In DNA, the CDR3 is TGTGCCATCAGTGATAGCGGGGGGGCCTACGAGCAGTACTTC. It is translated as CAISDSGGAYEQYF.

The chain has TRBV5-8 and TRBJ2-3; the match to TRBD2 covers 11 bases. There are 14 residues in the CDR3. The germline gives CDR1 SGHTS, CDR2 YDEGEE. V dropped 1 base and J dropped 10; count of bases not matched to a gene: 5. CDR3 nucleotide sequence: TGTGCCAGCAGCTTGTGGCTAGCGGGGGGTGCGCAGTATTTT. It specifies CASSLWLAGGAQYF.

The chain uses TRBV5-4 and TRBJ2-3; 7 bases match TRBD1. Germline-derived CDR1 and CDR2 are SGHNT and YYREEE (reference sequence). The CDR3 spans 14 residues. V shed 5 bases, J shed 1 base, and the junction held 4 bases outside the gene matches. In DNA form, the CDR3 reads TGTGCCAGCAGTTTCGACAGGGGCACAGATACGCAGTATTTT. It encodes CASSFDRGTDTQYF.